This T cell receptor (beta chain) was recovered during a study of T cell responses to AZD1222 COVID-19 vaccine (dated by TCRdb to the early 2020s). Regarding the study in general: TCR sequencing was performed for 233 trial participants, of whom some 200 were given two doses of AZD1222 and 26 were given two doses of MenACWY control vaccine. Enrollment into the trials was organized by age into subgroups of 18-55, 56-69 and 70-plus years, and those subgroups contained about 160, 30 and 59 TCR-sequenced participants, respectively. Broader findings and caveats from the paper: Participants were mostly white British, with more females than males. The authors suggested clonal diversity may have been underestimated. Reportedly, almost half of the unique spike-specific TCRs recognized epitopes lying outside the regions that are mutated in the B.1.351 and B.1.1.7 variants. A significant rise in spike-specific TCR breadth and depth was observed after two AZD1222 doses relative to day 0 and relative to MenACWY recipients. Conclusions about previously exposed vaccinees were limited because only a handful of AZD1222 recipients were SARS-CoV-2 seropositive at baseline. The whole spike protein was spanned by vaccine-associated CD4 TCRs, and dominant responses were seen in regions 160-218 and 743-854. In the small 56-69-year group, the increase in depth fell short of significance, most likely because of low power. Because no samples from the day 14 peak response were available, repertoires could be characterized only after the peak T cell response.

The CDR3 regions of human TCRbeta chains were analyzed by immunosequencing. In the authors' own workflow: TCRs in the repertoires were matched against a reference library of SARS-CoV-2-specific TCRs that had been generated with the MIRA antigen-specificity platform. Breadth was defined as the fraction of unique TCRs that were SARS-CoV-2-associated, and depth was defined as the fraction of total T cells that were SARS-CoV-2-associated. Using the MIRA data, each spike-specific TCR was assigned both to the spike region to which the TCR was reactive and to a CD4 or CD8 class. Log10-transformed breadth and depth values were compared by one-way ANOVA with Sidak's multiple comparisons tests. TCRdb holds this immuneACCESS table with in-frame rearrangements only. Some clones are missing; in checked studies, unresolved V genes explain under half, and the rest has no known cause. V and J calls and clone size are those listed in that table; D and trimming were worked out from the DNA. Counted in this sample were about 73,000 clones; roughly 90% of them appeared once. The ten largest clonotypes hold approximately 1.4% of the sample.

According to the study, the label for this sample's time point signals: about 28 days (+/-7) after the second vaccine dose. AZD1222 recipients given second doses at about 4 weeks or at about 12 weeks were pooled, since spike-specific TCR depth and breadth were not found to differ between the two schedules. Vaccinee samples came from UK trials COV001 and COV002, including a single-blind randomized controlled phase 2/3 trial of AZD1222 (ChAdOx1 nCoV-19) in healthy adults. Trial participant PBMC samples were collected at day 0 and day 28 after the second dose for TCRbeta chain sequencing. CDR1 and CDR2, per the germline V gene, are MGHRA and YSYEKL. V lost 4 bases and J lost 4 bases, and the count of bases not matched to a germline gene is 9. From cysteine to phenylalanine, the CDR3 is 15 amino acids long. Solely the CDR3 DNA is kept, with 45 bases framed from the first base. This clone was detected a few times. No antigen is known for it. Base qualities are not at hand, and no much larger clone is one base apart.

The sequences come from peripheral blood, collected 28 days after the second AZD1222 dose. This sequence originates from an adult who received the AZD1222 COVID-19 vaccine. Recombination joined TRBV4-1 with TRBJ1-2; 7 bases in the middle match TRBD1. The bases read TGCGCCAGCAGCCTGGACAGGTCTCAGGGCTATGGCTACACCTTC. It translates to CASSLDRSQGYGYTF.